This is a list of T cell receptor beta chains from one sample in a study of cytomegalovirus exposure and HLA in healthy donors. Clones were read by immunoSEQ multiplex PCR, and TCRdb kept only the in-frame ones, dropping some. Of around 64,000 clones listed, over 60% were seen once; the top ten hold 6.8%. The source material was PBMCs. Receptor source: a man aged 30-40 years in good health and CMV-seropositive. Both conserved end residues are part of each CDR3. Fields, in order: V gene, D gene, clone size, J gene, CDR3 protein, CDR3 DNA. D genes are given only for firm matches. Some rows have no size entry. The others give once, few or many, or a class for an expanded clone.

>TRBV9|NA|NA|TRBJ1-3
CASSAGWSGNTIYF
TGTGCCAGCAGCGCCGGGTGGTCTGGAAACACCATATATTTT
>TRBV2|TRBD2|once|TRBJ2-7
CASTRGGPLEQYF
TGTGCCAGCACGCGGGGGGGGCCTCTGGAGCAGTACTTC
>TRBV6-1|TRBD1|NA|TRBJ2-7
CASSASTGEGAYEQYF
TGTGCCAGCAGTGCCTCGACAGGGGAAGGGGCCTACGAGCAGTACTTC
>TRBV11-1|TRBD1|NA|TRBJ2-3
CASSPGPGGDTQYF
TGTGCCAGCAGTCCGGGGCCAGGGGGAGATACGCAGTATTTT
>TRBV29-1|NA|NA|TRBJ2-1
CSVARGSGGNEQFF
TGCAGCGTTGCACGGGGGTCTGGCGGCAATGAGCAGTTCTTC
>TRBV5-8|NA|few|TRBJ2-7
CASSFVSYYEQYF
TGTGCCAGCAGCTTCGTCAGTTACTACGAGCAGTACTTC
>TRBV6-5|NA|NA|TRBJ1-1
CASSYSMWAAPEAFF
TGTGCCAGCAGTTACTCGATGTGGGCAGCCCCTGAAGCTTTCTTT
>TRBV5-6|NA|NA|TRBJ1-1
CASWQGGRAEAFF
TGTGCCAGCTGGCAAGGAGGACGGGCCGAAGCTTTCTTT
>TRBV7-2|TRBD2|NA|TRBJ2-1
CASSLDSGGGQFF
TGTGCCAGCAGCTTAGATTCGGGGGGGGGCCAGTTCTTC
>TRBV16|NA|NA|TRBJ1-4
CASSQTFGGVGKELFF
TGTGCCAGCAGCCAGACCTTTGGTGGAGTCGGAAAAGAACTGTTTTTT
>TRBV6-5|NA|NA|TRBJ2-1
CASSYPAGQYNEQFF
TGTGCCAGCAGTTACCCCGCGGGACAGTACAATGAGCAGTTCTTC
>TRBV6-5|NA|NA|TRBJ1-5
CASSGQQNQPQHF
TGTGCCAGCAGCGGACAGCAGAATCAGCCCCAGCATTTT
>TRBV7-3|TRBD2|NA|TRBJ2-5
CASSSGSGGAGETQYF
TGTGCCAGCAGCTCCGGGAGCGGGGGGGCGGGAGAGACCCAGTACTTC
>TRBV28|NA|NA|TRBJ2-6
CASFDSSGANVLTF
TGTGCCAGCTTTGACAGCTCTGGGGCCAACGTCCTGACTTTC
>TRBV19|NA|NA|TRBJ1-2
CASSNRAGADYGYTF
TGTGCCAGTAGTAATAGGGCAGGGGCAGACTATGGCTACACCTTC
>TRBV28|NA|NA|TRBJ2-5
CASSSGLQETQYF
TGTGCCAGCAGTTCGGGACTTCAAGAGACCCAGTACTTC
>TRBV10-3|NA|NA|TRBJ1-1
CAISESRGGTEAFF
TGTGCCATCAGTGAGTCGAGAGGGGGCACTGAAGCTTTCTTT
>TRBV5-4|NA|NA|TRBJ2-3
CASSLGSYTDTQYF
TGTGCCAGCAGCTTGGGTTCCTACACAGATACGCAGTATTTT
>TRBV5-4|TRBD1|medium-sized|TRBJ1-1
CASSWDRGEAFF
TGTGCCAGCAGCTGGGACAGGGGAGAAGCTTTCTTT
>TRBV7-9|NA|NA|TRBJ2-3
CASSLAQGKGTDTQYF
TGTGCCAGCAGCTTAGCACAGGGAAAGGGTACAGATACGCAGTATTTT
>TRBV9|NA|NA|TRBJ2-3
CASSEALTRAQDTQYF
TGTGCCAGCAGCGAGGCCCTCACTAGGGCCCAAGATACGCAGTATTTT
>TRBV2|TRBD2|NA|TRBJ2-1
CASAIGGAYNEQFF
TGTGCCAGCGCGATTGGGGGGGCCTACAATGAGCAGTTCTTC
>TRBV2|NA|NA|TRBJ2-4
CASSPSTKNIQYF
TGTGCCAGCAGCCCATCCACCAAAAACATTCAGTACTTC
>TRBV28|TRBD2|NA|TRBJ2-3
CASILTSGGTDTQYF
TGTGCCAGCATATTAACTAGCGGGGGGACAGATACGCAGTATTTT
>TRBV13|NA|few|TRBJ1-1
CASSLLNRENEAFF
TGTGCCAGCAGCTTACTGAACAGGGAAAATGAAGCTTTCTTT
>TRBV5-6|NA|few|TRBJ1-6
CASSILQGIDSPLHF
TGTGCCAGCAGCATTCTCCAGGGAATCGATTCACCCCTCCACTTT
>TRBV27|TRBD1|NA|TRBJ1-1
CASSRGTGRFTEAFF
TGTGCCAGCAGTCGGGGGACAGGCCGCTTCACTGAAGCTTTCTTT
>TRBV7-9|TRBD1|NA|TRBJ2-7
CASSLVVRTGSEQYF
TGTGCCAGCAGCTTAGTCGTTCGGACAGGGTCCGAGCAGTACTTC
>TRBV27|NA|NA|TRBJ2-2
CASSLPPSSPTGELFF
TGTGCCAGCAGTTTACCCCCTAGTTCGCCCACCGGGGAGCTGTTTTTT
>TRBV16|NA|NA|TRBJ2-7
CASSQSREYEQYF
TGTGCCAGCAGCCAATCTCGAGAATACGAGCAGTACTTC
>TRBV6-5|TRBD1|NA|TRBJ2-7
CASGGQGFREQYF
TGTGCCAGCGGGGGACAGGGATTCCGGGAGCAGTACTTC
>TRBV25-1|NA|NA|TRBJ1-2
CASSGDTRGGYTF
TGTGCCAGCAGTGGGGACACCCGAGGGGGCTACACCTTC
>TRBV7-2|TRBD1|NA|TRBJ1-5
CASSPGTAEVRPQHF
TGTGCCAGCAGCCCCGGGACAGCAGAGGTTCGGCCCCAGCATTTT